A selection of T cell receptor beta chains follows, all from one sample in a study of technical replicates of blood from a few donors. Clones were read by immunoSEQ multiplex PCR, and TCRdb kept only the in-frame ones, dropping some. The table lists 67,000 or so clones, roughly 92% of them singletons. Sequenced sample: T cells isolated from PBMCs. Receptors were obtained from a human donor in good health. CDR3s include the opening cysteine and the closing phenylalanine or tryptophan. Each record gives: D gene, V gene, J gene, clone size, CDR3 protein, CDR3 DNA. The D gene is left open where the match is weak. Clone size is stated in some rows and not others, as once, few, many or a class when expanded.

d_gene: NA
v_gene: TRBV30
j_gene: TRBJ2-7
abundance: NA
CDR3aa: CAWSRGSFSEQYF
CDR3nt: TGTGCCTGGAGTCGAGGGTCTTTTTCCGAGCAGTACTTC

d_gene: TRBD2
v_gene: TRBV4-2
j_gene: TRBJ2-3
abundance: once
CDR3aa: CASSQPSGEGTDTQYF
CDR3nt: TGTGCCAGCAGCCAACCTAGCGGAGAAGGCACAGATACGCAGTATTTT

d_gene: NA
v_gene: TRBV6-6
j_gene: TRBJ2-3
abundance: NA
CDR3aa: CASSYSGGNTDTQYF
CDR3nt: TGTGCCAGCAGTTACAGTGGCGGGAACACAGATACGCAGTATTTT

d_gene: NA
v_gene: TRBV2
j_gene: TRBJ2-4
abundance: NA
CDR3aa: CASARLVAAKNIQYF
CDR3nt: TGTGCCAGCGCCAGACTTGTTGCAGCCAAAAACATTCAGTACTTC

d_gene: TRBD1
v_gene: TRBV9
j_gene: TRBJ2-7
abundance: NA
CDR3aa: CASSVGGWGQIYEQYF
CDR3nt: TGTGCCAGCAGCGTAGGGGGTTGGGGACAGATCTACGAGCAGTACTTC

d_gene: NA
v_gene: TRBV7-9
j_gene: TRBJ1-2
abundance: NA
CDR3aa: CASSLGARPYTF
CDR3nt: TGTGCCAGCAGCTTGGGGGCGCGGCCCTACACCTTC

d_gene: NA
v_gene: TRBV4-3
j_gene: TRBJ1-2
abundance: NA
CDR3aa: CASSQDSDYYGYTF
CDR3nt: TGCGCCAGCAGCCAAGATTCGGACTATTATGGCTACACCTTC

d_gene: NA
v_gene: TRBV5-6
j_gene: TRBJ1-1
abundance: NA
CDR3aa: CASSHEYTEAFF
CDR3nt: TGTGCCAGCAGCCATGAGTACACTGAAGCTTTCTTT

d_gene: NA
v_gene: TRBV29-1
j_gene: TRBJ1-1
abundance: NA
CDR3aa: CSVTKQGNTEAFF
CDR3nt: TGCAGCGTTACGAAACAGGGGAACACTGAAGCTTTCTTT

d_gene: TRBD1
v_gene: TRBV19
j_gene: TRBJ2-3
abundance: NA
CDR3aa: CASSETGGTDTQYF
CDR3nt: TGTGCCAGTAGTGAAACAGGGGGCACAGATACGCAGTATTTT

d_gene: TRBD1
v_gene: TRBV6-5
j_gene: TRBJ1-4
abundance: NA
CDR3aa: CASSYSRGHEKLFF
CDR3nt: TGTGCCAGCAGTTACTCGAGGGGGCACGAAAAACTGTTTTTT

d_gene: TRBD1
v_gene: TRBV5-6
j_gene: TRBJ2-3
abundance: NA
CDR3aa: CASSPWDRAGTDTQYF
CDR3nt: TGTGCCAGCAGCCCCTGGGACAGGGCGGGCACAGATACGCAGTATTTT

d_gene: NA
v_gene: TRBV6-5
j_gene: TRBJ1-1
abundance: few
CDR3aa: CASSYHGHPNTEAFF
CDR3nt: TGTGCCAGCAGTTACCACGGACACCCGAACACTGAAGCTTTCTTT

d_gene: NA
v_gene: TRBV19
j_gene: TRBJ1-2
abundance: NA
CDR3aa: CASSSGVNGYTF
CDR3nt: TGTGCCAGTAGTTCGGGGGTGAATGGCTACACCTTC

d_gene: NA
v_gene: TRBV9
j_gene: TRBJ2-7
abundance: NA
CDR3aa: CASSVGRNPYEQYF
CDR3nt: TGTGCCAGCAGCGTAGGCAGAAACCCCTACGAGCAGTACTTC

d_gene: NA
v_gene: TRBV7-3
j_gene: TRBJ1-3
abundance: NA
CDR3aa: CASSLGADSGNTIYF
CDR3nt: TGTGCCAGCAGCTTAGGTGCCGACAGTGGAAACACCATATATTTT

d_gene: NA
v_gene: TRBV28
j_gene: TRBJ1-1
abundance: NA
CDR3aa: CASSLGRGITEAFF
CDR3nt: TGTGCCAGCAGTTTAGGGCGGGGGATCACTGAAGCTTTCTTT

d_gene: NA
v_gene: TRBV9
j_gene: TRBJ1-1
abundance: NA
CDR3aa: CATSDGVNTEAFF
CDR3nt: TGTGCCACCTCCGACGGGGTAAACACTGAAGCTTTCTTT

d_gene: NA
v_gene: TRBV5-4
j_gene: TRBJ1-2
abundance: once
CDR3aa: CASSVGGIDGYTF
CDR3nt: TGTGCCAGCAGCGTTGGGGGGATCGATGGCTACACCTTC

d_gene: TRBD2
v_gene: TRBV4-1
j_gene: TRBJ2-7
abundance: NA
CDR3aa: CASSQGLAGAYEQYF
CDR3nt: TGCGCCAGCAGCCAAGGCCTAGCGGGCGCCTACGAGCAGTACTTC

d_gene: TRBD1
v_gene: TRBV9
j_gene: TRBJ2-2
abundance: NA
CDR3aa: CASSPRGRGPGGELFF
CDR3nt: TGTGCCAGCAGCCCCCGGGGCAGGGGGCCTGGGGGGGAGCTGTTTTTT

d_gene: NA
v_gene: TRBV28
j_gene: TRBJ2-7
abundance: NA
CDR3aa: CASHRGTSVGEQYF
CDR3nt: TGTGCCAGCCACAGAGGGACTTCCGTCGGCGAGCAGTACTTC

d_gene: NA
v_gene: TRBV27
j_gene: TRBJ2-1
abundance: NA
CDR3aa: CASSISDGYNEQFF
CDR3nt: TGTGCCAGCAGTATATCTGACGGGTACAATGAGCAGTTCTTC

d_gene: TRBD2
v_gene: TRBV28
j_gene: TRBJ2-3
abundance: NA
CDR3aa: CASSFASGGLGTDTQYF
CDR3nt: TGTGCCAGCAGTTTCGCGTCGGGAGGCCTGGGGACAGATACGCAGTATTTT

d_gene: TRBD1
v_gene: TRBV7-3
j_gene: TRBJ2-7
abundance: NA
CDR3aa: CASSPGGSYEQYF
CDR3nt: TGTGCCAGCAGCCCAGGGGGATCCTACGAGCAGTACTTC

d_gene: NA
v_gene: TRBV11-3
j_gene: TRBJ1-1
abundance: NA
CDR3aa: CASSLSGENTEAFF
CDR3nt: TGTGCCAGCAGCTTATCAGGGGAGAACACTGAAGCTTTCTTT

d_gene: NA
v_gene: TRBV13
j_gene: TRBJ2-1
abundance: NA
CDR3aa: CASSSRGHNEQFF
CDR3nt: TGTGCCAGCAGTTCCCGCGGGCACAATGAGCAGTTCTTC

d_gene: NA
v_gene: TRBV5-1
j_gene: TRBJ1-3
abundance: once
CDR3aa: CASSLVSSSGNTIYF
CDR3nt: TGCGCCAGCAGCTTGGTTTCTAGCTCTGGAAACACCATATATTTT

d_gene: TRBD1
v_gene: TRBV4-1
j_gene: TRBJ1-3
abundance: NA
CDR3aa: CASSQDQGAIGHTIYF
CDR3nt: TGCGCCAGCAGCCAAGATCAGGGGGCCATTGGTCACACCATATATTTT

d_gene: TRBD1
v_gene: TRBV30
j_gene: TRBJ1-2
abundance: NA
CDR3aa: CAWSGGTGVYGYTF
CDR3nt: TGTGCCTGGAGTGGGGGGACAGGGGTGTATGGCTACACCTTC

d_gene: TRBD1
v_gene: TRBV5-1
j_gene: TRBJ2-1
abundance: once
CDR3aa: CASSNPRGIDEQFF
CDR3nt: TGCGCCAGCAGCAACCCCAGGGGGATAGATGAGCAGTTCTTC

d_gene: NA
v_gene: TRBV6-5
j_gene: TRBJ1-5
abundance: NA
CDR3aa: CASSIQGPNQPQHF
CDR3nt: TGTGCCAGCAGTATCCAGGGGCCCAATCAGCCCCAGCATTTT

d_gene: TRBD2
v_gene: TRBV5-1
j_gene: TRBJ2-1
abundance: once
CDR3aa: CASSAASGRRNEQFF
CDR3nt: TGCGCCAGCAGCGCAGCTAGCGGGAGGAGGAATGAGCAGTTCTTC

d_gene: TRBD2
v_gene: TRBV4-1
j_gene: TRBJ2-3
abundance: NA
CDR3aa: CASSQDTIGRAYYLDTQYF
CDR3nt: TGCGCCAGCAGCCAAGATACTATCGGGAGGGCCTATTATCTAGATACGCAGTATTTT

d_gene: NA
v_gene: TRBV7-2
j_gene: TRBJ1-1
abundance: NA
CDR3aa: CASSRGMNTEAFF
CDR3nt: TGTGCCAGCAGCCGGGGAATGAACACTGAAGCTTTCTTT

d_gene: NA
v_gene: TRBV19
j_gene: TRBJ1-2
abundance: NA
CDR3aa: CASSITLRQLYGYTF
CDR3nt: TGTGCCAGTAGTATTACCCTCCGACAGCTCTATGGCTACACCTTC

d_gene: TRBD1
v_gene: TRBV6-5
j_gene: TRBJ1-2
abundance: once
CDR3aa: CASSPIGGSGYGYTF
CDR3nt: TGTGCCAGCAGCCCAATAGGGGGCTCGGGTTATGGCTACACCTTC

d_gene: TRBD2
v_gene: TRBV6-4
j_gene: TRBJ2-1
abundance: NA
CDR3aa: CASSETSGTYNEQFF
CDR3nt: TGTGCCAGCAGTGAGACTAGCGGGACTTACAATGAGCAGTTCTTC

d_gene: NA
v_gene: TRBV28
j_gene: TRBJ1-5
abundance: few
CDR3aa: CASSLVQSNQPQHF
CDR3nt: TGTGCCAGCAGTTTAGTACAGAGCAATCAGCCCCAGCATTTT

d_gene: NA
v_gene: TRBV5-4
j_gene: TRBJ2-1
abundance: NA
CDR3aa: CASSSPGLAYNEQFF
CDR3nt: TGTGCCAGCAGCTCTCCCGGACTCGCCTACAATGAGCAGTTCTTC

d_gene: TRBD2
v_gene: TRBV19
j_gene: TRBJ2-7
abundance: NA
CDR3aa: CASGPGTRAYEQYF
CDR3nt: TGTGCCAGTGGTCCGGGGACTAGAGCCTACGAGCAGTACTTC

d_gene: TRBD1
v_gene: TRBV6-6
j_gene: TRBJ1-4
abundance: NA
CDR3aa: CASSPGQGSSQEKLFF
CDR3nt: TGTGCCAGCAGTCCGGGACAGGGTTCTTCTCAGGAAAAACTGTTTTTT